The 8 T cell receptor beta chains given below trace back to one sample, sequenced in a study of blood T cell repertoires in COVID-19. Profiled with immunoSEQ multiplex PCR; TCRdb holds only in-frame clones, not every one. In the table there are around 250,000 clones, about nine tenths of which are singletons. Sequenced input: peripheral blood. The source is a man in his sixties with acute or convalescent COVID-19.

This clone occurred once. The CDR3 nucleotides read TGTGCCAGCAGTCCTAGCGGGACCTTCCAAGAGACCCAGTACTTC. Translation gives CASSPSGTFQETQYF. The rearrangement links TRBV6-5 to TRBJ2-5; 9 bases align to TRBD2. V was clipped by 5 bases and J by 1 base; unmatched bases: 5. Germline V gene lookup returns CDR1 MNHEY and CDR2 SVGAGI. This CDR3 contains 15 residues.

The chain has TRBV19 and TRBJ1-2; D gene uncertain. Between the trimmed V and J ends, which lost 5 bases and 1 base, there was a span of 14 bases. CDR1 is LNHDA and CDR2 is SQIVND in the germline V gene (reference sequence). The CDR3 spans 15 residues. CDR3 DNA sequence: TGTGCCAGTAGTCGAACGAGAGAGGTTAACTATGGCTACACCTTC. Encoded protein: CASSRTREVNYGYTF.

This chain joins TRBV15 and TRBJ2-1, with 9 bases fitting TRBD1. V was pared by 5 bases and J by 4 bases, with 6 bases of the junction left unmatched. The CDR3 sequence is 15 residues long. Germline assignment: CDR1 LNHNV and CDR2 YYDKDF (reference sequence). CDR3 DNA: TGTGCCACCAGCTCCCGGGACAGGGCTTACAATGAGCAGTTCTTC. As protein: CATSSRDRAYNEQFF.

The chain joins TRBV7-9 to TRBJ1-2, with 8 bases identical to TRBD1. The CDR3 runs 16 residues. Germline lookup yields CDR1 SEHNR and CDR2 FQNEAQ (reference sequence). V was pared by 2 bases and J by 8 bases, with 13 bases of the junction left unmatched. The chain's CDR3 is CASSLSQGALGEGYTF. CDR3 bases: TGTGCCAGCAGCTTATCTCAGGGGGCGCTCGGTGAAGGCTACACCTTC.

DNA of the CDR3: TGTGCCAGCTCACCACGGGGCCCCAGCTCCTACGAGCAGTACTTC. Translating gives CASSPRGPSSYEQYF. The J gene is TRBJ2-7, the V gene TRBV18, with D perhaps TRBD1 (5 bases). Germline loops: CDR1 KGHSH, CDR2 LQKENI. This CDR3 comprises 15 residues. With 1 base removed from V and 0 bases from J, the gap between germline ends came to 10 bases.

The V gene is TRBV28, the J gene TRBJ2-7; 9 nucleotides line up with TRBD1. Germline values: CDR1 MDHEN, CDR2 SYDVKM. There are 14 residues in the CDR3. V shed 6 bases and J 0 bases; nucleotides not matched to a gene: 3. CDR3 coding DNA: TGTGCCAGCAGGACAGGGGGGAGCTCCTACGAGCAGTACTTC. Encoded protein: CASRTGGSSYEQYF.

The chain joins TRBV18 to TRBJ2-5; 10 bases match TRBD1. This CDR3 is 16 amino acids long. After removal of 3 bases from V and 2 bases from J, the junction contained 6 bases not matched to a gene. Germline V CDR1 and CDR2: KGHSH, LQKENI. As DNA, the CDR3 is TGTGCCAGCTCACCCGGGACAGGGGTTCGGCAAGAGACCCAGTACTTC. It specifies CASSPGTGVRQETQYF.

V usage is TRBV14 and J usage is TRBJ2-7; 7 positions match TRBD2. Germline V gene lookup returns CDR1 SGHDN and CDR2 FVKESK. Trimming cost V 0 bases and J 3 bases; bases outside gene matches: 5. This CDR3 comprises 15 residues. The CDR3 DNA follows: TGTGCCAGCAGCCAAGAAACTAGCGCATACTACGAGCAGTACTTC. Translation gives CASSQETSAYYEQYF.